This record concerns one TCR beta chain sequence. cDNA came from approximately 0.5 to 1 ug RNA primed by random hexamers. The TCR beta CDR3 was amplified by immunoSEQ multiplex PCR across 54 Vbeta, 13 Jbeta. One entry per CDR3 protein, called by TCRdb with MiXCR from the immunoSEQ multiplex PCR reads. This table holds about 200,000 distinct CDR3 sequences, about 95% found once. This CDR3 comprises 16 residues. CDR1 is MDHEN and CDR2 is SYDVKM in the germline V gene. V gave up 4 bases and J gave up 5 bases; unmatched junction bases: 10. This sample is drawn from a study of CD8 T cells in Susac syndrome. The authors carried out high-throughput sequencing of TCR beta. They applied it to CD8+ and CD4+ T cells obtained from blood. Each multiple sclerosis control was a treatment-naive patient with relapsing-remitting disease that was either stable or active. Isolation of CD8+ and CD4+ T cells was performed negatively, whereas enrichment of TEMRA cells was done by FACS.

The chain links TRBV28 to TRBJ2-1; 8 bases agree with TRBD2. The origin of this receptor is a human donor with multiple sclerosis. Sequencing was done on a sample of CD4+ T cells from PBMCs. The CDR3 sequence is CASSSLGAGVHNEQFF. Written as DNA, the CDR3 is TGTGCCAGCAGTTCCTTAGGAGCGGGAGTCCACAATGAGCAGTTCTTC.